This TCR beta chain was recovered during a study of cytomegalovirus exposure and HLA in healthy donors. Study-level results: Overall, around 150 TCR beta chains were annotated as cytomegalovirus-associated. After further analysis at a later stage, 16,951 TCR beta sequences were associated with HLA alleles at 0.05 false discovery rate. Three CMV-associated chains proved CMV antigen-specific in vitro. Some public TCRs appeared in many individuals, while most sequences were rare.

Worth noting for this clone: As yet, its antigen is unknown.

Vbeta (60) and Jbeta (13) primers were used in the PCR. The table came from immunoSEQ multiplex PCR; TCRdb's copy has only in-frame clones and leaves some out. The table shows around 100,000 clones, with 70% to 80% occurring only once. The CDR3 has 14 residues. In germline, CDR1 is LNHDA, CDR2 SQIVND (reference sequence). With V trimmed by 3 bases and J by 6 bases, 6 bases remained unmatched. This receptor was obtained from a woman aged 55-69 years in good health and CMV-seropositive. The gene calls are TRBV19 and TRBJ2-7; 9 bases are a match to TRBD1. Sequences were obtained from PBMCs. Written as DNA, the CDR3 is TGTGCCAGTAGTATTACCGGGACAGGGCGCGAGCAGTACTTC. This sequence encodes CASSITGTGREQYF.